The 18 T cell receptor beta chains below were found in one sample sequenced in a study of vaccination effects on CD4 cells after COVID-19. No cognate antigen is known for these TCRs. TCRdb's table, derived via immunoSEQ multiplex PCR, lists solely in-frame clones and lacks some. Among about 39,000 clones, over 80% were seen once, and the ten largest hold less than 3.5%. After around ten days in culture, the CD4+ T cells were isolated. The specimen comprised CD4+ T cells from PBMCs cultured without peptide, sampled before COVID-19 vaccination. The receptors come from a human donor who received a COVID-19 vaccine.

The chain combines TRBV19 with TRBJ2-3; 9 bases line up with TRBD2. Germline trimming cut 5 bases from V and 3 bases from J; bases unmatched to any gene: 6. CDR1 is LNHDA, CDR2 SQIVND, per germline (reference sequence). This CDR3 has 15 residues. The CDR3 DNA is TGTGCCAGTAGTCAAAGGCGGGGGGGAACAGATACGCAGTATTTT. Translation: CASSQRRGGTDTQYF.

This rearrangement joins TRBV10-3 to TRBJ1-3, with D hard to call. Germline CDR1 reads ENHRY; CDR2 reads SYGVKD. The CDR3 totals 15 residues. V lost 11 bases and J lost 0, with 17 bases in between. The CDR3 DNA is TGTGCCTCAACTCCTCAGGCGAACTCTGGAAACACCATATATTTT. This encodes CASTPQANSGNTIYF.

This clone was seen only once. This chain links TRBV5-1 with TRBJ2-5, with D possibly matching TRBD2 (8 bases). Germline CDR1 is SGHRS and CDR2 is YFSETQ. The length of the CDR3 is 14 residues. Trimming removed 6 bases at V and 3 bases at J, with 15 bases between. The CDR3 loop reads CASNRGGTEETQYF. Here the CDR3 DNA reads TGCGCCAGCAACCGGGGGGGGACAGAAGAGACCCAGTACTTC.

This chain links TRBV6-5 with TRBJ2-1; D may match TRBD1 or TRBD2 (6 bases each). CDR1 is MNHEY and CDR2 is SVGAGI in the germline V gene. Deletions cut 8 bases from V and 8 bases from J, with 19 bases between. The CDR3 loop spans 14 amino acids. The chain's CDR3 is CASPGGGIRHEQFF. DNA of the CDR3: TGTGCCAGCCCCGGAGGGGGTATTCGCCATGAGCAGTTCTTC.

J is TRBJ2-1 and V is TRBV18, with D maybe TRBD1 (6 bases). Germline CDR1 KGHSH, CDR2 LQKENI. CDR3 size: 17 residues. Trimming removed 3 bases from V and 0 bases from J, with 15 bases in between. CDR3 amino acids: CASSPFQGRSSYNEQFF. CDR3 in DNA: TGTGCCAGCTCACCGTTTCAGGGGAGAAGCTCCTACAATGAGCAGTTCTTC.

V and J are TRBV4-1 and TRBJ1-4, with TRBD1 identical over 9 bases. Trimming at V came to 0 bases and at J to 3 bases, leaving 2 bases not matched to a gene. There are 16 residues in the CDR3. The V gene's germline CDR1 is MGHRA and CDR2 YSYEKL. CDR3 region: CASSQEWTGANEKLFF. The CDR3 DNA sequence: TGCGCCAGCAGCCAAGAGTGGACAGGGGCTAATGAAAAACTGTTTTTT.

The chain uses TRBV5-1 and TRBJ1-1, with 9 bases matching TRBD1. The CDR3 is made up of 14 amino acids. With V trimmed by 4 bases and J by 4 bases, 5 bases remained unmatched. Germline CDR1 reads SGHRS; CDR2 reads YFSETQ. CDR3 nucleotides: TGCGCCAGCAGCGCGGGACAGGGAGGCACTGAAGCTTTCTTT. Protein: CASSAGQGGTEAFF.

The chain recombines TRBV18 with TRBJ2-1, with 9 bases aligning to TRBD2. Germline V lookup: CDR1 KGHSH, CDR2 LQKENI. Germline trimming cut 6 bases from V and 2 bases from J; bases unmatched to any gene: 5. The CDR3 runs 15 residues. The CDR3 nucleotides are TGTGCCAGCTCGCCAGCGGGGGGCGCCTACAATGAGCAGTTCTTC. Protein sequence: CASSPAGGAYNEQFF.

This chain joins TRBV6-6 and TRBJ1-5; 7 nucleotides match TRBD1. Germline V lookup: CDR1 MNHNY, CDR2 SVGAGI (reference sequence). The CDR3 spans 16 residues. J was trimmed by 5 bases and V by 5 bases; bases with no gene match: 12. CDR3 sequence (DNA): TGTGCCAGCAGTCCGGACAGGCCCCGGGGGGATCAGCCCCAGCATTTT. This sequence encodes CASSPDRPRGDQPQHF.

This clone appeared a single time. The CDR3 sequence: CASSGSPTGTAQQYV. CDR3 nucleotides: TGTGCCAGCAGCGGGTCCCCCACCGGGACAGCGCAGCAGTACGTC. The gene calls are TRBV6-2 or TRBV6-3 and TRBJ2-7; 7 nucleotides line up with TRBD1. This CDR3 spans 15 amino acids. The junction had 16 bases not matched to a gene; V was cut back by 6 bases and J by 8 bases. Germline lookup yields CDR1 MNHEY and CDR2 SVGEGT.

This clone appeared a few times. J is TRBJ2-2 and V is TRBV10-1; D not resolved. Germline V gene sequence: CDR1 WNHNN, CDR2 SYGVQD (reference sequence). CDR3 length: 14 residues. Trimming left V 4 bases short and J 5 bases short, with 11 bases between. In DNA form, the CDR3 reads TGCGCCAGCAGTGCGGGTGCTGGAACCGGGGAGCTGTTTTTT. Its translation: CASSAGAGTGELFF.

The CDR3 nucleotides are TGTGCCAGTAGTGCCGTTAACACCGGGACAGGGGGAAACACTGAAGCTTTCTTT. It codes for CASSAVNTGTGGNTEAFF. The rearrangement links TRBV19 to TRBJ1-1, with TRBD1 matching 11 bases. CDR3 length: 18 amino acids. With 5 bases clipped from V and 2 bases from J, the junction kept 13 bases outside the gene matches. Per germline, CDR1 LNHDA and CDR2 SQIVND (reference sequence).

The gene calls are TRBV12-3 or TRBV12-4 and TRBJ1-1; 7 bases match TRBD1. The trim removed 6 bases at V and 6 bases at J, leaving 7 bases unmatched. This CDR3 has 13 amino acids. CDR3 nucleotide sequence: TGTGCCAGCAGCCGGGACAGAACATCTGAAGCTTTCTTT. It translates to CASSRDRTSEAFF.

This chain joins TRBV7-2 and TRBJ1-5; D perhaps matches TRBD1 (5 bases). The length of the CDR3 is 14 residues. The germline gives CDR1 SGHTA, CDR2 FQGNSA. V lost 5 bases, J lost 7 bases, and 15 bases lay in between. CDR3 in amino acids: CASSTPGVVQPQHF. The CDR3 DNA sequence: TGTGCCAGCAGCACGCCGGGGGTCGTGCAGCCCCAGCATTTT.

V is TRBV19 and J is TRBJ1-5, with D tentatively TRBD1 (5 bases). Germline V gene lookup returns CDR1 LNHDA and CDR2 SQIVND (reference sequence). The CDR3 length is 20 residues. V was pared by 5 bases and J by 5 bases, with 31 bases between. In nucleotides, the CDR3 is TGTGCCAGTAGTCAACCCGGGGAAGTCGGGGCCTCACCTGACTATCAGCCCCAGCATTTT. It codes for CASSQPGEVGASPDYQPQHF.

J is TRBJ1-1 and V is TRBV10-1; TRBD1 agrees at 8 bases. The trim removed 4 bases at V and 6 bases at J, leaving 13 bases unmatched. The CDR3 runs 16 residues. The V gene's germline CDR1 is WNHNN and CDR2 SYGVQD (reference sequence). CDR3 amino acids: CASSAGQAGLNAEAFF. CDR3 bases: TGCGCCAGCAGTGCGGGACAGGCGGGACTCAACGCTGAAGCTTTCTTT.

The rearrangement links TRBV7-8 to TRBJ2-7; D possibly corresponds to TRBD2 (6 bases). Germline lookup yields CDR1 SGHVS and CDR2 FQNEAQ. V was pared by 0 bases and J by 1 base, with 7 bases between. This CDR3 comprises 14 residues. The CDR3 nucleotides are TGTGCCAGCAGCTTAGCCGGGGGATCCTACGAGCAGTACGTC. Its translation is CASSLAGGSYEQYV.

The chain carries TRBV6-5 and TRBJ2-7; D is perhaps TRBD1 or TRBD2 (5 bases each). Trimming stripped 6 bases from V and 0 bases from J, with 9 bases between. In germline, CDR1 is MNHEY, CDR2 SVGAGI. The CDR3 sequence is 13 residues long. The CDR3: CASSRGVSYEQYV. The CDR3 nucleotides read TGTGCCAGCAGCCGAGGGGTCTCCTACGAGCAGTACGTC.